These 25 T cell receptor beta chains were all obtained from the same sample, sequenced in a study of beta chain features in type 1 diabetes. The authors reverse transcribed all of the isolated RNA, so sequencing captured expressed TCRB transcripts. Data came from immunoSEQ multiplex PCR; TCRdb stores just in-frame clones and leaves some out. The table records approximately 170,000 clones, over 7.5% of them present only once. The sequenced sample was central memory CD4+ T cells from blood. These receptors originate from a young woman in good health.

The chain is built from TRBV6-4 and TRBJ2-1; 9 nucleotides agree with TRBD2. V lost 6 bases, J lost 3 bases, and 6 bases stayed unmatched. The CDR3 runs 15 residues. Looked up from germline, CDR1 is MRHNA and CDR2 is SNTAGT. CDR3 in amino acids: CASSPNSGGYNEQFF. CDR3 coding DNA: TGTGCCAGCAGCCCTAATAGCGGGGGCTACAATGAGCAGTTCTTC.

In this sample, this clone turned up a few times. This chain joins TRBV25-1 and TRBJ2-1; 9 positions agree with TRBD2. J gave up 8 bases and V 4 bases, and 15 bases lay outside the gene matches. This CDR3 is 17 amino acids long. Per the germline V gene, CDR1 is MGHDK and CDR2 is SYGVNS. The CDR3 region is CASSGPYSGRSHHEQFF. For the CDR3, the DNA is TGTGCCAGCAGTGGCCCTTATAGCGGGAGAAGCCACCATGAGCAGTTCTTC.

This clone was counted between two and nine times. The rearrangement joins TRBV7-3 to TRBJ2-3; D might be TRBD2 (5 bases). The germline V gene encodes CDR1 SGHTA and CDR2 FQGTGA. The CDR3 is made up of 15 amino acids. Trimming removed 3 bases at V and 2 bases at J, with 12 bases between. DNA of the CDR3: TGTGCCAGCAGCTTGGGGAGCAGATACACAGATACGCAGTATTTT. Its translation: CASSLGSRYTDTQYF.

The V gene is TRBV2, the J gene TRBJ2-5; TRBD1 agrees at 9 bases. The CDR3 consists of 16 residues. The germline CDR1 and CDR2 sequences are SNHLY and FYNNEI. Trimming at V came to 2 bases and at J to 5 bases, leaving 9 bases not matched to a gene. CDR3: CASSEIGTGKVETQYF. In DNA, the CDR3 is TGTGCCAGCAGTGAAATAGGGACAGGGAAGGTGGAGACCCAGTACTTC.

V gene TRBV4-3 combines with J gene TRBJ2-7, with 9 bases matching TRBD1. This CDR3 region has 15 residues. Germline CDR1 is LGHNA and CDR2 is YSLEER. Trimming removed 0 bases from V and 6 bases from J; junction bases left unmatched: 6. CDR3 coding DNA: TGCGCCAGCAGCCAAGATACGGGACAGGGACGCGAGCAGTACTTC. This translates into CASSQDTGQGREQYF.

This clone was observed a handful of times. This sequence joins TRBV5-4 and TRBJ2-5; a weak D match, TRBD1 (5 bases). CDR3 length: 13 residues. V shed 6 bases and J shed 2 bases, with 11 bases lying between them. Germline V CDR1 and CDR2: SGHNT, YYREEE (reference sequence). DNA for the CDR3: TGTGCCAGCACAGGGCAGACGCAAGAGACCCAGTACTTC. It specifies CASTGQTQETQYF.

This clone was picked up a small number of times. This chain connects TRBV5-4 to TRBJ2-7; TRBD2 agrees at 11 bases. Trimming removed 4 bases from V and 0 bases from J; junction bases left unmatched: 9. Germline CDR1 SGHNT, CDR2 YYREEE (reference sequence). The CDR3 runs to 17 residues. CDR3: CASSEGLAGQSSYEQYF. DNA for the CDR3: TGTGCCAGCAGCGAAGGACTAGCGGGCCAGAGCTCCTACGAGCAGTACTTC. Filled out from reference TRBV5-4 and TRBJ2-7, the complete variable domain reads ETGVTQSPTHLIKTRGQQVTLRCSSQSGHNTVSWYQQALGQGPQFIFQYYREEENGRGNFPPRFSGLQFPNYSSELNVNALELDDSALYLCASSEGLAGQSSYEQYFGPGTRLTVT.

This clone has more than one count but fewer than ten. The chain employs TRBV6-5 and TRBJ2-3, with D maybe TRBD2 (5 bases). V was clipped by 4 bases and J by 1 base, with 15 bases between them. Germline V gene data show CDR1 as MNHEY and CDR2 as SVGAGI. The length of the CDR3 is 16 residues. CDR3 loop: CASSFRGRAGTDTQYF. The CDR3 DNA sequence: TGTGCCAGCAGTTTCCGAGGGCGAGCGGGCACAGATACGCAGTATTTT.

The chain carries TRBV6-5 and TRBJ1-1, with no clear D. This CDR3 has 15 amino acids. Germline assignment: CDR1 MNHEY and CDR2 SVGAGI. The V gene lost 1 base and the J gene lost 5 bases, with 14 bases spanning the gap. The DNA for the CDR3 is TGTGCCAGCAGTTACTACGGAGATACCCAAACTGAAGCTTTCTTT. Its protein product is CASSYYGDTQTEAFF.

This clone occurred a few times. This CDR3 is CAWGQGAETQYF. In DNA, the CDR3 is TGTGCCTGGGGACAGGGGGCAGAGACCCAGTACTTC. The chain recombines TRBV30 with TRBJ2-5, with TRBD1 matching 11 bases. This CDR3 is built from 12 residues. Germline CDR1 reads GTSNPN; CDR2 reads SVGIG (reference sequence). V dropped 5 bases and J dropped 4; count of bases not matched to a gene: 0.

This clone was observed a handful of times. The chain combines TRBV9 with TRBJ1-1; no definite D call. The V and J ends lost 0 bases and 0 bases respectively, with 15 bases between them. The CDR3 is 17 amino acids. Germline CDR1 is SGDLS and CDR2 is YYNGEE. The CDR3 protein is CASSVAGVGVMNTEAFF. DNA of the CDR3: TGTGCCAGCAGCGTAGCTGGTGTCGGGGTGATGAACACTGAAGCTTTCTTT.

This chain links TRBV18 with TRBJ1-5; 8 bases agree with TRBD1. Germline CDR1 and CDR2: KGHSH and LQKENI. There are 16 residues in the CDR3. With V trimmed by 3 bases and J by 4 bases, 8 bases remained unmatched. The chain's CDR3 is CASSPTTGDRNQPQHF. The CDR3 DNA follows: TGTGCCAGCTCACCTACGACAGGGGATAGAAATCAGCCCCAGCATTTT.

This clone has just a few counts. The chain employs TRBV15 and TRBJ2-3; D unclear. The CDR3 spans 13 residues. The germline V gene encodes CDR1 LNHNV and CDR2 YYDKDF (reference sequence). Deletions cut 4 bases from V and 1 base from J, with 6 bases between. The CDR3 reads CATSISGTDTQYF. The CDR3 DNA is TGTGCCACCAGCATCAGCGGCACAGATACGCAGTATTTT.

This clone has more than one count but fewer than ten. This chain connects TRBV5-5 to TRBJ2-6; D possibly corresponds to TRBD2 (5 bases). This CDR3 has 15 amino acids. V was pared by 5 bases and J by 0 bases, with 9 bases between. Germline-derived CDR1 and CDR2 are SGHKS and YYEKEE (reference sequence). CDR3 protein: CASRRDLSGANVLTF. The CDR3 DNA sequence: TGTGCCAGCAGACGGGATCTCTCTGGGGCCAACGTCCTGACTTTC.

The V and J genes are TRBV2 and TRBJ1-5, with TRBD1 as a possible D gene (6 bases). This CDR3 is built from 13 residues. Trimming took 7 bases from V and 9 from J, leaving 16 bases between them. CDR1 and CDR2 (germline): SNHLY, FYNNEI. CDR3 loop: CASTGGPSGPQHF. DNA of the CDR3: TGTGCCAGCACGGGGGGGCCGTCGGGGCCCCAGCATTTT.

The gene calls are TRBV9 and TRBJ2-3; no reliable D call. CDR1 is SGDLS, CDR2 YYNGEE, per germline. CDR3 length: 14 residues. V lost 0 bases to trimming and J lost 2 bases, with 7 bases between them. CDR3 loop: CASSVATTTDTQYF. The CDR3 DNA sequence: TGTGCCAGCAGCGTAGCTACTACCACAGATACGCAGTATTTT.

This clone was observed a few times. The CDR3 region is CASSGGQGTEAFF. In nucleotides, the CDR3 is TGTGCCAGCAGTGGTGGGCAAGGCACTGAAGCTTTCTTT. This chain links TRBV2 with TRBJ1-1; D remains unclear. Trimming stripped 4 bases from V and 4 bases from J, with 10 bases between. Germline-derived CDR1 and CDR2 are SNHLY and FYNNEI. The CDR3 is made up of 13 amino acids.

The chain has TRBV2 and TRBJ1-1; possible D gene TRBD1, 6 bases. The CDR3 sequence is 14 residues long. Germline values: CDR1 SNHLY, CDR2 FYNNEI. V was cut by 1 base and J by 5 bases, with 11 bases left in between. The CDR3 region is CASSEDREGTEAFF. The CDR3 coding sequence is TGTGCCAGCAGTGAAGACAGGGAGGGGACTGAAGCTTTCTTT. Combining the CDR3 with reference TRBV2 and TRBJ1-1 gives the whole variable domain EPEVTQTPSHQVTQMGQEVILRCVPISNHLYFYWYRQILGQKVEFLVSFYNNEISEKSEIFDDQFSVERPDGSNFTLKIRSTKLEDSAMYFCASSEDREGTEAFFGQGTRLTVV.

This clone came up a few times. The rearrangement links TRBV5-1 to TRBJ2-7, with TRBD1 matching 7 bases. From germline, CDR1 is SGHRS and CDR2 YFSETQ. Trimming at V came to 4 bases and at J to 0 bases, leaving 16 bases not matched to a gene. The CDR3 extends over 18 amino acids. CDR3 residues: CASSLWSPGQLSSYEQYF. Written as DNA, the CDR3 is TGCGCCAGCAGCCTTTGGTCTCCGGGACAGCTGAGCTCCTACGAGCAGTACTTC.

This clone has only a few counts. The CDR3 nucleotides read TGTGCCAGCAGTGAACGGGCTAGCGGGGGTTCGCAGGGTGAGCAGTTCTTC. Protein product: CASSERASGGSQGEQFF. This rearrangement joins TRBV6-1 to TRBJ2-1; 10 bases map to TRBD2. The CDR3 length is 17 residues. V gave up 2 bases and J gave up 9 bases; unmatched junction bases: 13. Germline CDR1 and CDR2: MNHNS and SASEGT.

The V and J genes are TRBV18 and TRBJ2-1, with 8 bases matching TRBD2. V dropped 4 bases and J dropped 7; count of bases not matched to a gene: 3. CDR1 and CDR2 (germline): KGHSH, LQKENI. The CDR3 is made up of 13 amino acids. CDR3 in DNA: TGTGCCAGCTCACAAGGGACTAGAAATGAGCAGTTCTTC. It specifies CASSQGTRNEQFF.

The genes are TRBV9 and TRBJ2-1; 15 bases fit TRBD2. The V and J ends lost 3 bases and 0 bases, in that order; junction bases with no gene match: 10. The CDR3 runs 20 residues. Germline-derived CDR1 and CDR2 are SGDLS and YYNGEE. This CDR3 reads CASSATGTSGGRSSYNEQFF. For the CDR3, the DNA is TGTGCCAGCAGCGCGACCGGGACTAGCGGGGGGCGAAGCTCCTACAATGAGCAGTTCTTC.

V gene TRBV7-8 combines with J gene TRBJ2-7; 13 nucleotides align to TRBD2. Germline V gene data show CDR1 as SGHVS and CDR2 as FQNEAQ. This CDR3 is built from 18 residues. V trimming: 4 bases; J trimming: 4 bases; junction bases outside the gene matches: 13. Here the CDR3 DNA reads TGTGCCAGCAGCTCTCATTCCCTTGGGACTAGCGGGAAGTACGAGCAGTACTTC. Translation gives CASSSHSLGTSGKYEQYF.

The chain employs TRBV30 and TRBJ1-1; D not resolved. The CDR3 loop spans 11 amino acids. CDR1 and CDR2 from the germline V gene are GTSNPN and SVGIG (reference sequence). Here the CDR3 DNA reads TGTGCAAGGACTAAGCGGACTGAAGCTTTCTTT. As protein: CARTKRTEAFF.

About this clone itself: Within the sample, other DNA sequences also encode this same CDR3. V and J are TRBV5-1 and TRBJ2-5; D remains ambiguous. CDR3 length equals 14 residues. Germline V gene sequence: CDR1 SGHRS, CDR2 YFSETQ. V gave up 0 bases and J gave up 1 base, with 7 bases separating them. The CDR3 nucleotides are TGCGCCAGCAGCTTGGGTCAGTCCCAAGAGACCCAGTACTTC. This codes for CASSLGQSQETQYF.